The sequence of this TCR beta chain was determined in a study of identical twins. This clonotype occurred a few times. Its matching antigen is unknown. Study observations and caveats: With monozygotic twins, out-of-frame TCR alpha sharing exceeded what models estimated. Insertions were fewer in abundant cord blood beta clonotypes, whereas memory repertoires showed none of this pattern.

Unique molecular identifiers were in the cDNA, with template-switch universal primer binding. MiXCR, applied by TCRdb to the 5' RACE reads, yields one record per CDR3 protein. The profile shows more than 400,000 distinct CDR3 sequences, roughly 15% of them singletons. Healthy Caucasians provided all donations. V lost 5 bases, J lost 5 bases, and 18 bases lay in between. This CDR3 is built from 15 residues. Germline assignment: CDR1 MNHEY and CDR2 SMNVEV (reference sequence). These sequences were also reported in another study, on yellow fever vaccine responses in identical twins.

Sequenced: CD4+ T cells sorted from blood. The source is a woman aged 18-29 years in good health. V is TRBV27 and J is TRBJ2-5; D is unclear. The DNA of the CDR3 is TGTGCCAGCAGTGTGACCTTCGTTGGTCGGGAGACCCAGTACTTC. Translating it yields CASSVTFVGRETQYF.